The TCR beta chain described here comes from a study of metastatic and nonmetastatic thyroid tumors. In the study overall: Where malignant and benign thyroid patients were concerned, repertoires were compared across blood and tumor or nodule tissue. Findings of the study overall: Significantly higher TCR beta diversity was reportedly seen in malignant thyroid tumors than benign nodules, in blood and tumor.

Thyroid surgery was preceded by no treatment in any patient. Per the study methods: CDR3 was compared across clinicopathological groups, and the resulting differences were used to build a distant-metastasis classifier for papillary thyroid cancer. Via MiXCR, TCRdb re-called the PCR reads. The V and J calls shown here were made by TCRdb, not taken from the authors' results. Among some 13,000 clones listed, about 31% were seen once. The CDR3 sequence is 14 residues long. Germline V lookup: CDR1 MNHEY, CDR2 SMNVEV (reference sequence). V was trimmed by 4 bases and J by 4 bases, leaving 13 bases between them. With regard to this clone: Its specificity is not known.

The sample consisted of tumor tissue. The source is a female donor with papillary thyroid cancer or a benign thyroid nodule (not recorded which). Some clones in this sample may be carry-over from other donors' samples. The V and J genes are TRBV27 and TRBJ1-1; TRBD1 might be the D (5 bases). The CDR3 loop is CASSSGTSFTEAFF. For the CDR3, the DNA is TGTGCCAGCAGTTCCGGGACTTCCTTCACTGAAGCTTTCTTT.